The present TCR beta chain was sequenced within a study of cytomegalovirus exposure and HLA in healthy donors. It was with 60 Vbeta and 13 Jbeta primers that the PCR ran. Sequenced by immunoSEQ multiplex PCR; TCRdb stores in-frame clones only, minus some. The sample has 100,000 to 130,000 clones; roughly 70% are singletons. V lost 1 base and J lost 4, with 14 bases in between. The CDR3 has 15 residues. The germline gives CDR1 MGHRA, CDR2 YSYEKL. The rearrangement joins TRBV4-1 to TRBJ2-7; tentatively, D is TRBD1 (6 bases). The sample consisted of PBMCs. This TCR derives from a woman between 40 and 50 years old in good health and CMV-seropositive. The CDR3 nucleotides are TGCGCCAGCAGCCAAGTAGACAGGCATGGATACGAGCAGTACTTC. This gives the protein CASSQVDRHGYEQYF.